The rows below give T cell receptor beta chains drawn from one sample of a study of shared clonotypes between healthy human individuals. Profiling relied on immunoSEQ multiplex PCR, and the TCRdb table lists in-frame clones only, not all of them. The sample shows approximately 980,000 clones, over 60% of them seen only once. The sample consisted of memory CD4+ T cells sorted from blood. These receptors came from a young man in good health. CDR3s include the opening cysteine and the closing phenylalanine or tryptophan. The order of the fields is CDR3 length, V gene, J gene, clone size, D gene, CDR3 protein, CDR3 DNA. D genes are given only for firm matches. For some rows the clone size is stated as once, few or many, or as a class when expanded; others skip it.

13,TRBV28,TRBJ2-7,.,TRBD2,CATQRGGAYEQYF,TGTGCCACCCAGCGGGGGGGGGCCTACGAGCAGTACTTC
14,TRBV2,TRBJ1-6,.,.,CASMLDVGLSPLHF,TGTGCCAGCATGTTAGACGTCGGGCTTTCACCCCTCCACTTT
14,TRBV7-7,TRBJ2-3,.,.,CASSQDGGSDTQYF,TGTGCTAGCAGCCAAGACGGGGGTTCAGATACGCAGTATTTT
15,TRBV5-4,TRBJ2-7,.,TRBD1,CASSSGQGSTYEQYF,TGTGCCAGCAGCTCGGGACAGGGGAGTACCTACGAGCAGTACTTC
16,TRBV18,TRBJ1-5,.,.,CASSPPGTQSNQPQHF,TGTGCCAGCTCACCACCCGGGACACAAAGCAATCAGCCCCAGCATTTT
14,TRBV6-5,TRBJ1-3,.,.,CASSDRFSGNTIYF,TGTGCCAGCAGTGACAGATTCTCTGGAAACACCATATATTTT
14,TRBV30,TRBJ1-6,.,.,CAWSLGQNNSPLHF,TGTGCCTGGAGTCTGGGCCAGAATAATTCACCCCTCCACTTT
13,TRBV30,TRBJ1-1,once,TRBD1,CACQQGANTEAFF,TGTGCCTGTCAACAGGGGGCGAACACTGAAGCTTTCTTT
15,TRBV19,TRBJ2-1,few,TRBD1,CASSWDRGIHNKQFF,TGTGCCAGTAGTTGGGACAGGGGGATACATAACAAGCAGTTCTTC
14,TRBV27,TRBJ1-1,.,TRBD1,CASRTGGVATEAFF,TGTGCCAGCAGAACAGGGGGAGTGGCCACTGAAGCTTTCTTT
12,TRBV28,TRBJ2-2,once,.,CASSFNHGELFF,TGTGCCAGCAGTTTCAACCACGGGGAGCTGTTTTTT
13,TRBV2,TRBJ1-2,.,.,CASEAQRNYGYTF,TGTGCCAGCGAGGCACAACGAAACTATGGCTACACCTTC
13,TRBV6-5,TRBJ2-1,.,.,CASSRAGYNEQFF,TGTGCCAGCAGCCGCGCGGGTTACAATGAGCAGTTCTTC
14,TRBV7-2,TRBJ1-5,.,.,CASSLRQGNQPQHF,TGTGCCAGCAGCTTACGACAGGGCAATCAGCCCCAGCATTTT
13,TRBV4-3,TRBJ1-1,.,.,CASSLQENTEAFF,TGCGCCAGCAGCCTACAGGAGAACACTGAAGCTTTCTTT
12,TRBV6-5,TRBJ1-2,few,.,CASGRGADGYTF,TGTGCCAGCGGTCGGGGGGCGGATGGCTACACCTTC
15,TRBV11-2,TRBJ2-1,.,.,CASSATGSNYNEQFF,TGTGCCAGCAGCGCCACAGGGAGTAATTACAATGAGCAGTTCTTC
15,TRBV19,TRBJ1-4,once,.,CASSIRTDSNEKLFF,TGTGCCAGTAGTATAAGGACAGATTCTAATGAAAAACTGTTTTTT
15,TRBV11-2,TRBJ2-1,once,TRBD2,CASSLVTSGGYEQFF,TGTGCCAGCAGCTTAGTCACTAGCGGGGGTTATGAGCAGTTCTTC
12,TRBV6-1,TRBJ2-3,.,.,CASKSQGDTQYF,TGTGCCAGCAAATCCCAGGGGGATACGCAGTATTTT
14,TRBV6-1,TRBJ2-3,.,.,CATLEGGGTDTQYF,TGTGCCACCCTGGAGGGAGGCGGCACAGATACGCAGTATTTT
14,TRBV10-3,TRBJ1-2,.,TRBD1,CAATRDSPYYGYTF,TGTGCCGCGACCCGGGACAGTCCCTACTATGGCTACACCTTC
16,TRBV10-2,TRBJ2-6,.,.,CASSGAPGAGANVLTF,TGCGCCAGCAGTGGGGCCCCAGGGGCTGGGGCCAACGTCCTGACTTTC
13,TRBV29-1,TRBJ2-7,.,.,CSVARDVPAEQYF,TGCAGCGTTGCCAGAGATGTTCCAGCCGAGCAGTACTTC
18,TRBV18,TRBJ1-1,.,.,CASSRNPPINGMDTEAFF,TGTGCCAGCTCACGAAACCCTCCTATAAACGGTATGGACACTGAAGCTTTCTTT
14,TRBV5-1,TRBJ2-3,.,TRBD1,CASSSGTGTDTQYF,TGCGCCAGCAGCTCCGGGACAGGGACAGATACGCAGTATTTT
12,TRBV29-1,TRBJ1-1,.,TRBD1,CSVAGGSTEAFF,TGCAGCGTTGCAGGGGGATCGACTGAAGCTTTCTTT
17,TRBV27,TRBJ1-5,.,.,CASSLSFKGMSNQPQHF,TGTGCCAGCAGTTTATCGTTTAAGGGGATGAGCAATCAGCCCCAGCATTTT
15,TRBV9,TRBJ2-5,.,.,CASSVDVQPQETQYF,TGTGCCAGCAGCGTGGATGTACAGCCTCAAGAGACCCAGTACTTC
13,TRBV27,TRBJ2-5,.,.,CASSLRRKETQYF,TGTGCCAGCAGTCTACGGAGAAAAGAGACCCAGTACTTC
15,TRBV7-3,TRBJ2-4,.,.,CASSPQGLNSDIQYF,TGTGCCAGCAGCCCCCAGGGGTTAAACTCGGACATTCAGTACTTC
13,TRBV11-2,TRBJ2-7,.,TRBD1,CASSLAGQGAAYF,TGTGCCAGCAGCTTAGCCGGACAGGGAGCTGCGTACTTC
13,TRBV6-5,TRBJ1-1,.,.,CASSYSEGSGTFF,TGTGCCAGCAGTTACTCGGAGGGGAGCGGTACTTTCTTT
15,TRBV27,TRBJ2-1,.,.,CASSPQVAMGNEQFF,TGTGCCAGCAGCCCACAAGTGGCAATGGGCAATGAGCAGTTCTTC
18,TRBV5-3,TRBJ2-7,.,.,CARSLCPRGVSNSYEQYF,TGTGCCAGAAGCTTATGTCCCCGGGGAGTTAGTAACTCCTACGAGCAGTACTTC
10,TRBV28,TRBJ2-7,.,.,CASSFREQYF,TGTGCCAGCAGTTTTCGCGAGCAGTACTTC
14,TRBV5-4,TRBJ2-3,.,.,CASSLGGVRDTQYF,TGTGCCAGCAGCTTGGGAGGGGTGCGGGATACGCAGTATTTT
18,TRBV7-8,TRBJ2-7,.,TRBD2,CASSLAGTSVRISYEQYF,TGTGCCAGCAGCTTAGCCGGGACTAGCGTTCGTATCTCCTACGAGCAGTACTTC
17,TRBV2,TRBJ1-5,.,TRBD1,CASSGRTGGISNQPQHF,TGTGCCAGCAGTGGACGGACAGGGGGGATAAGCAATCAGCCCCAGCATTTT
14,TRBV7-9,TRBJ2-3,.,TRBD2,CASSFSGGSDTQYF,TGTGCCAGCAGCTTTAGCGGGGGATCAGATACGCAGTATTTT
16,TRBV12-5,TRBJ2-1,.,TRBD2,CASGLLPAGGPYEQFF,TGTGCTAGTGGTTTGCTCCCGGCGGGAGGGCCTTATGAGCAGTTCTTC
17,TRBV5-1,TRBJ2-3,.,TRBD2,CASSSGLAGAGTDTQYF,TGCGCCAGCAGCTCAGGACTAGCGGGAGCGGGCACAGATACGCAGTATTTT
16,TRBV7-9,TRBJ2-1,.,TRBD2,CASSSMTSGVSREQFF,TGTGCCAGCAGCTCCATGACTAGCGGGGTCTCCAGGGAGCAGTTCTTC
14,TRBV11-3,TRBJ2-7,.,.,CASSLTLEGGEQYF,TGTGCCAGCAGCTTGACTCTAGAGGGGGGTGAGCAGTACTTC
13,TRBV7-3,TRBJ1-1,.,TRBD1,CASSSDRGTEAFF,TGTGCCAGCAGCTCCGACAGGGGGACTGAAGCTTTCTTT
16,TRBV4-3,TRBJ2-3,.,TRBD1,CASSQGTGVGTDTQYF,TGCGCCAGCAGCCAAGGGACAGGGGTTGGCACAGATACGCAGTATTTT
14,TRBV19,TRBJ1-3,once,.,CASSVDTRGNTIYF,TGTGCCAGTAGCGTTGACACGAGGGGAAACACCATATATTTT
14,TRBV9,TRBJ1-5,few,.,CASSVERGYQPQHF,TGTGCCAGCAGCGTAGAAAGGGGCTACCAGCCCCAGCATTTT
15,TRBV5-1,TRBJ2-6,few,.,CASSDASSGANVLTF,TGCGCCAGCAGCGACGCAAGCTCTGGGGCCAACGTCCTGACTTTC
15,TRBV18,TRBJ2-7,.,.,CASSPSGVQTHEQYF,TGTGCCAGCTCACCCTCGGGGGTCCAAACACACGAGCAGTACTTC
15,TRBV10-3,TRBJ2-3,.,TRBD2,CAITPSGGVTDTQYF,TGTGCCATCACCCCTAGCGGGGGGGTGACAGATACGCAGTATTTT
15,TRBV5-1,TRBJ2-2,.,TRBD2,CASSGLAGVAGELFF,TGCGCCAGCAGCGGACTAGCGGGAGTCGCCGGGGAGCTGTTTTTT
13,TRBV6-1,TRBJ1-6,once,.,CSVRDVGAAPLHF,TGTTCGGTACGGGACGTGGGGGCGGCACCCCTCCACTTT
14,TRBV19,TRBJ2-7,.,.,CASSIDRSRGEQYF,TGTGCCAGTAGTATAGACAGGTCCCGTGGGGAGCAGTACTTC
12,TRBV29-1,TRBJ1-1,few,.,CSVRAGNTEAFF,TGCAGCGTTAGGGCAGGGAACACTGAAGCTTTCTTT